What follows are 10 T cell receptor beta chains derived from one specimen sequenced in a study of T cells in narcolepsy. The method was immunoSEQ multiplex PCR; TCRdb's version includes in-frame clones alone and lacks a portion of them. The repertoire holds around 31,000 clones, about four fifths seen once, with 2.5% to 3% in the top ten. What was sequenced was CD45RA- memory CD4+ T cells from PBMCs. The receptors stem from a human donor with narcolepsy.

This sequence joins TRBV7-9 and TRBJ1-1; D remains ambiguous. Per the germline V gene, CDR1 is SEHNR and CDR2 is FQNEAQ (reference sequence). The CDR3 is made up of 14 amino acids. Trimming pared 1 base from V and 0 bases from J, leaving 6 bases between. Here the CDR3 DNA reads TGTGCCAGCAGCTTAGAGCAGATGAACACTGAAGCTTTCTTT. It yields the protein CASSLEQMNTEAFF. Variable domain in full (rest from reference TRBV7-9 and TRBJ1-1): DTGVSQNPRHKITKRGQNVTFRCDPISEHNRLYWYRQTLGQGPEFLTYFQNEAQLEKSRLLSDRFSAERPKGSFSTLEIQRTEQGDSAMYLCASSLEQMNTEAFFGQGTRLTVV.

The V gene is TRBV28, the J gene TRBJ2-2; no clear D gene. V was shortened by 3 bases and J by 8 bases, with 16 bases between the two germline ends. Germline assignment: CDR1 MDHEN and CDR2 SYDVKM. This CDR3 spans 15 amino acids. CDR3 in DNA: TGTGCCAGCAGTTTTCTGGCTGTTGGTGAGGGGGAGCTGTTTTTT. Amino acids: CASSFLAVGEGELFF.

V gene TRBV19 combines with J gene TRBJ2-2; D call uncertain. Per the germline V gene, CDR1 is LNHDA and CDR2 is SQIVND (reference sequence). The CDR3 contains 15 residues. V lost 5 bases and J 5 bases, leaving 15 bases between the germline ends. This CDR3 is CASSVASGGTGELFF. DNA for the CDR3: TGTGCCAGTAGTGTTGCTTCGGGTGGGACCGGGGAGCTGTTTTTT.

Concerning this clone itself: The junction differs from germline at one of its ends, possibly a read error. Other DNA sequences in this sample translate to the same CDR3. J is TRBJ1-5 and V is TRBV2, with D tentatively TRBD1 (6 bases). The germline gives CDR1 SNHLY, CDR2 FYNNEI. The length of the CDR3 is 13 residues. CDR3 amino acids: CASYLGGVQPQHF. Here the CDR3 DNA reads TGTGCCAGCTACTTGGGGGGCGTTCAGCCCCAGCACTTT.

As concerns this clone: The junction and the germline gene differ at one end; a read error may be behind it. This sample includes further DNA sequences coding for the same CDR3. The rearrangement joins TRBV10-1 to TRBJ2-4, with 10 bases lining up with TRBD1. This CDR3 contains 15 residues. Germline V gene data show CDR1 as WNHNN and CDR2 as SYGVQD (reference sequence). The CDR3 DNA sequence: TGCGCCAGCAGTGAGGGACAGGGGGGCAAAAACATACAGTACTTC. Translation gives CASSEGQGGKNIQYF.

V and J are TRBV29-1 and TRBJ1-4, with 7 positions matching TRBD1. CDR3 size: 14 residues. Germline V gene data show CDR1 as SQVTM and CDR2 as ANQGSEA. The V segment lost 6 bases and the J segment 8 bases; nucleotides outside the gene matches: 12. The CDR3 bases are TGCAGCGTAAGACGACAGGGCGCGGAGGAAAAACTGTTTTTT. It is translated as CSVRRQGAEEKLFF.

This chain uses TRBV29-1 with TRBJ1-1, with a weak D call TRBD1 (6 bases). The CDR3 totals 15 residues. V was shortened by 4 bases and J by 3 bases, with 18 bases between the two germline ends. From germline, CDR1 is SQVTM and CDR2 ANQGSEA. The CDR3, as DNA: TGCAGCGTTGGCGAGGGGGGCGTCGGGCACACTGAAGCTTTCTTT. Its translation: CSVGEGGVGHTEAFF.

V usage is TRBV28 and J usage is TRBJ2-1; possibly TRBD1 for D (6 bases). CDR3 size: 14 residues. V lost 6 bases and J 0 bases, leaving 9 bases between the germline ends. The V gene's germline CDR1 is MDHEN and CDR2 SYDVKM. CDR3 residues: CASSMDSSYNEQFF. The CDR3 region has the DNA TGTGCCAGCAGCATGGACAGCTCCTACAATGAGCAGTTCTTC.

In its sample, this clone was seen a few times. The rearrangement joins TRBV5-1 to TRBJ1-1; D is unresolved. This CDR3 contains 14 residues. Germline assignment: CDR1 SGHRS and CDR2 YFSETQ. The ends were cut back, 2 bases at V and 0 bases at J, with 8 bases in the middle. CDR3 nucleotides: TGCGCCAGCAGCTTTGGCACTATGAACACTGAAGCTTTCTTT. Its protein is CASSFGTMNTEAFF.

The genes are TRBV19 and TRBJ1-3; D ambiguous. The CDR3 has 14 residues. V lost 0 bases, J lost 5 bases, and 8 bases lay in between. The germline gives CDR1 LNHDA, CDR2 SQIVND (reference sequence). Here the CDR3 DNA reads TGTGCCAGTAGTATAGATCCGGGAAGAAACACCATATATTTT. Translated: CASSIDPGRNTIYF. The full variable domain, rest sourced from reference TRBV19 and TRBJ1-3, is DGGITQSPKYLFRKEGQNVTLSCEQNLNHDAMYWYRQDPGQGLRLIYYSQIVNDFQKGDIAEGYSVSREKKESFPLTVTSAQKNPTAFYLCASSIDPGRNTIYFGEGSWLTVV.